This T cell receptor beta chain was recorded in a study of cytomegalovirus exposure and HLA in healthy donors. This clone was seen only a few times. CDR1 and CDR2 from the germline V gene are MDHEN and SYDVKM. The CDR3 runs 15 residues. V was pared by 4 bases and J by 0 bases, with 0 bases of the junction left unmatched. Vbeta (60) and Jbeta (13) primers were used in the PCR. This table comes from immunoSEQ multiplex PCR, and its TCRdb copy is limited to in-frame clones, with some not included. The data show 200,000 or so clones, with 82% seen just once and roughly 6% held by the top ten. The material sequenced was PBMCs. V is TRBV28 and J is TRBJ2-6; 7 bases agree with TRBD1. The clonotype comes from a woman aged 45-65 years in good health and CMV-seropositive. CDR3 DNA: TGTGCCAGCAGTTCAGGGGGCTCTGGGGCCAACGTCCTGACTTTC. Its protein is CASSSGGSGANVLTF. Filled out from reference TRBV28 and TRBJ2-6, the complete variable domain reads DVKVTQSSRYLVKRTGEKVFLECVQDMDHENMFWYRQDPGLGLRLIYFSYDVKMKEKGDIPEGYSVSREKKERFSLILESASTNQTSMYLCASSSGGSGANVLTFGAGSRLTVL.